This T cell receptor (beta chain) comes out of a study of T cells in Graves' hyperthyroidism and ophthalmopathy. At the level of the study: Pretreatment peripheral blood was obtained at initial diagnosis.

Germline-derived CDR1 and CDR2 are MNHEY and SVGEGT. Losses at the gene ends were 2 bases for V and 2 bases for J; bases not matched to a gene: 7. The CDR3 loop spans 16 amino acids. General study findings and limits: In simple terms, a model built on 13 V-J features told ophthalmopathy apart from stable hyperthyroidism.

This clonotype occurred many times. Its antigen remains unknown. Amplification of TCR beta CDR3 regions was performed using RNA transcripts as template. A first-round RT-PCR of the TCR CDR3 used the HTBI primer set. TCRdb reprocessed the multiplex PCR reads with MiXCR, giving one entry per CDR3 protein. This table holds a few hundred thousand distinct CDR3 sequences, more than 15% found once. Diagnoses were made from clinical symptoms, serum measures (thyroxine and TRAb), thyroid ultrasound and orbital computed tomography. Sequencing was carried out using blood. The chain couples TRBV6-2 or TRBV6-3 to TRBJ1-1; 8 nucleotides align to TRBD1. The TCR sequence derives from a woman younger than 35 with Graves' hyperthyroidism. DNA of the CDR3: TGTGCCAGCAGTTACGGTCAGGGGGCGAGAAACACTGAAGCTTTCTTT. As protein: CASSYGQGARNTEAFF.